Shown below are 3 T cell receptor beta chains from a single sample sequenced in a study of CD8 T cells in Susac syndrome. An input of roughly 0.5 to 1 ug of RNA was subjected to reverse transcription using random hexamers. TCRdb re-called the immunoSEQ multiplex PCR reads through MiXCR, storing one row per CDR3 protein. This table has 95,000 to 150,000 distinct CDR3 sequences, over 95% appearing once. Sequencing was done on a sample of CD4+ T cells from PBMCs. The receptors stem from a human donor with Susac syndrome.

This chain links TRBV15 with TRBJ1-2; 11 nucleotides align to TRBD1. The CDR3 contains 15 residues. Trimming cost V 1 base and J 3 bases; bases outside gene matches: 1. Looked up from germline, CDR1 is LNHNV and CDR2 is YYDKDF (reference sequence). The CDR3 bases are TGTGCCACCAGCAGAGGGACAGGGGGCGACTATGGCTACACCTTC. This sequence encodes CATSRGTGGDYGYTF. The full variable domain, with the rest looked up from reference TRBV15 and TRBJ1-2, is DAMVIQNPRYQVTQFGKPVTLSCSQTLNHNVMYWYQQKSSQAPKLLFHYYDKDFNNEADTPDNFQSRRPNTSFCFLDIRSPGLGDTAMYLCATSRGTGGDYGYTFGSGTRLTVV.

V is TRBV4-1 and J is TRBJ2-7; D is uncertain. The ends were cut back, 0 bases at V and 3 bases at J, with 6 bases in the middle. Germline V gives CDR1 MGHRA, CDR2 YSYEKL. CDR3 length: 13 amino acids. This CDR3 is CASSQDRFYEQYF. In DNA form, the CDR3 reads TGCGCCAGCAGCCAAGATAGGTTCTACGAGCAGTACTTC.

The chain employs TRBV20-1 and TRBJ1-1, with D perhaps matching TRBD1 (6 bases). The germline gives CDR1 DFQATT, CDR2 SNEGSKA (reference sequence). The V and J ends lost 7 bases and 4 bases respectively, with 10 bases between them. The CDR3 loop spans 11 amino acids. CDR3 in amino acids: CSGGHSTEAFF. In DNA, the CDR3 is TGCAGTGGGGGACATTCCACTGAAGCTTTCTTT.